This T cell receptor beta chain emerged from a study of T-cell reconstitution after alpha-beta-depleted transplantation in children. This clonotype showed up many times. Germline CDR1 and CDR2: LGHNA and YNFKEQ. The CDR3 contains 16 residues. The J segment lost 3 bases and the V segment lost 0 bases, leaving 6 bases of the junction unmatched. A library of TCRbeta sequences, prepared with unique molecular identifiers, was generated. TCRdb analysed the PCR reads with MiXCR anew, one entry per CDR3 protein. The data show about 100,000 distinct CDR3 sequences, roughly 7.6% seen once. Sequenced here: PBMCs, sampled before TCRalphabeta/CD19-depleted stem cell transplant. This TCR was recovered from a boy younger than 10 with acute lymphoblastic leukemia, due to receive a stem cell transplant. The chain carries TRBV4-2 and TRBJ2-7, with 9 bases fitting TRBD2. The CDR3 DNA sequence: TGTGCCAGCAGCCAAGATGATGCAGCGGGGGGCTACGAGCAGTACTTC. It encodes CASSQDDAAGGYEQYF.